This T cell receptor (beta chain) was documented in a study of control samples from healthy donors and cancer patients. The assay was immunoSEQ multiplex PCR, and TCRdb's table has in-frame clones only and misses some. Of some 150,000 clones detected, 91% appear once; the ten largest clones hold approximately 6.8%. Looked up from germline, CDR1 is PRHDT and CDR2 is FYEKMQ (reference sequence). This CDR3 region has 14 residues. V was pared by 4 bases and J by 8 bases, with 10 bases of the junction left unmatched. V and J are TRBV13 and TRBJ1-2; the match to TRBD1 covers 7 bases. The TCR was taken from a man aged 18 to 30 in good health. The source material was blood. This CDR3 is CASSSRQGENGYTF. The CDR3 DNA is TGTGCCAGCAGCTCCCGACAGGGAGAAAACGGCTACACCTTC.